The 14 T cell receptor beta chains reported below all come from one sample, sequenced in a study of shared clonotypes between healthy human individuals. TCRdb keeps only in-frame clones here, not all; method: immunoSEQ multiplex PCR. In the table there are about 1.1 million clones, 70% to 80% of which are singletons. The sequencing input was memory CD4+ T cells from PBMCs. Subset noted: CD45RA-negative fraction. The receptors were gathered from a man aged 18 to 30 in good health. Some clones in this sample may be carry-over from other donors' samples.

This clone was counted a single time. The CDR3, as DNA: TGTGCCAGCAGCTACAGGGACGATCAGCCCCAGCATTTT. Its protein product is CASSYRDDQPQHF. V and J are TRBV7-9 and TRBJ1-5; D is perhaps TRBD1 (6 bases). The V end lost 4 bases, the J end lost 5 bases, and 9 bases lay between the germline ends. The V gene's germline CDR1 is SEHNR and CDR2 FQNEAQ (reference sequence). This CDR3 is built from 13 residues. Complete variable domain (other parts from reference TRBV7-9 and TRBJ1-5): DTGVSQNPRHKITKRGQNVTFRCDPISEHNRLYWYRQTLGQGPEFLTYFQNEAQLEKSRLLSDRFSAERPKGSFSTLEIQRTEQGDSAMYLCASSYRDDQPQHFGDGTRLSIL.

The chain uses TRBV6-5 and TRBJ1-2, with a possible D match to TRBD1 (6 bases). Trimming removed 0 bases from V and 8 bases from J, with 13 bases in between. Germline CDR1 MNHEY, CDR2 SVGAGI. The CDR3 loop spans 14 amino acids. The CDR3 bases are TGTGCCAGCAGTTACTCGACGGGACAAGGGGGCTACACCTTC. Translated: CASSYSTGQGGYTF.

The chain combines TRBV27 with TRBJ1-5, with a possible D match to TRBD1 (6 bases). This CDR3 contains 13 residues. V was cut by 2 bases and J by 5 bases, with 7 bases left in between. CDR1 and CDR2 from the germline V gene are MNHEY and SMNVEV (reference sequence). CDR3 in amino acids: CASSLRGYQPQHF. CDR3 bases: TGTGCCAGCAGTTTAAGGGGGTATCAGCCCCAGCATTTT.

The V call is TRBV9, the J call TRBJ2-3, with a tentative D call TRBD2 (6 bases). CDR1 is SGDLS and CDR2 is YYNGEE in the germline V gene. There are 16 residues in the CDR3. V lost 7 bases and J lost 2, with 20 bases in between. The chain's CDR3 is CASSMLGGKTTDTQYF. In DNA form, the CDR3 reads TGTGCCAGCTCAATGTTAGGCGGGAAGACCACAGATACGCAGTATTTT.

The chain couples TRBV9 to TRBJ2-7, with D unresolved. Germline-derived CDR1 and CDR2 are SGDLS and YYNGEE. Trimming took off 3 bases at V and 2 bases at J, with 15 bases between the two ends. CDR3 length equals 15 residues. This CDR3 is CASSATSGPTYEQYF. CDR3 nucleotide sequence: TGTGCCAGCAGCGCAACTTCCGGGCCCACCTACGAGCAGTACTTC.

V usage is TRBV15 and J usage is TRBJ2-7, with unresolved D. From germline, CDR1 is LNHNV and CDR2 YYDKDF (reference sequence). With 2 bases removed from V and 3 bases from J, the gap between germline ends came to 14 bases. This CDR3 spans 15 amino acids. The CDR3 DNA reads TGTGCCACCAGCAGATCAGGCTACAAGATCTACGAGCAGTACTTC. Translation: CATSRSGYKIYEQYF.

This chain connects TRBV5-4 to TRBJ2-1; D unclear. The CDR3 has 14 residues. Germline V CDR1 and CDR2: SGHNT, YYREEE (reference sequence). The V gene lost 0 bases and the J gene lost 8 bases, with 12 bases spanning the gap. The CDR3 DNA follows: TGTGCCAGCAGCTTGGGAGGTACGTTGGATGAGCAGTTCTTC. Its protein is CASSLGGTLDEQFF.

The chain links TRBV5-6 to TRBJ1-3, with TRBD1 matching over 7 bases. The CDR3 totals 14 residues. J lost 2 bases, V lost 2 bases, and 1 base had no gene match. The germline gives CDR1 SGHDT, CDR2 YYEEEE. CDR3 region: CASSFDRAGNTIYF. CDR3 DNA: TGTGCCAGCAGCTTTGACAGGGCTGGAAACACCATATATTTT.

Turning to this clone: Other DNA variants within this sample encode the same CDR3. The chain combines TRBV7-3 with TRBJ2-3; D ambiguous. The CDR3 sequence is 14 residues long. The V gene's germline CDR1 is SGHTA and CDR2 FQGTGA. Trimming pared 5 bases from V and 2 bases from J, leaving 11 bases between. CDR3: CASSPDGNTDTQYF. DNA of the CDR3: TGTGCCAGCAGCCCCGACGGAAACACAGATACGCAGTATTTT. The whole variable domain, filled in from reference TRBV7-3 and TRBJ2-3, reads GAGVSQTPSNKVTEKGKYVELRCDPISGHTALYWYRQSLGQGPEFLIYFQGTGAADDSGLPNDRFFAVRPEGSVSTLKIQRTERGDSAVYLCASSPDGNTDTQYFGPGTRLTVL.

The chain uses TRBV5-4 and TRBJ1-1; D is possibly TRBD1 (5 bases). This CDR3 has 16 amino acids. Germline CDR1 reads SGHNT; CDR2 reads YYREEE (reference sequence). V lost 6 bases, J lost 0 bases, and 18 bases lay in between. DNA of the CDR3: TGTGCCAGCATGGAAAGTAATGGCAGGGTGAACACTGAAGCTTTCTTT. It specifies CASMESNGRVNTEAFF.

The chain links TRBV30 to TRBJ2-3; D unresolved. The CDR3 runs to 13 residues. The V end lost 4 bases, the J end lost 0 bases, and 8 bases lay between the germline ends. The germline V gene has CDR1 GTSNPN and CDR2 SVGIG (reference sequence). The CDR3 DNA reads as TGTGCCTGGAAACGGGCAAGCACAGATACGCAGTATTTT. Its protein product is CAWKRASTDTQYF.

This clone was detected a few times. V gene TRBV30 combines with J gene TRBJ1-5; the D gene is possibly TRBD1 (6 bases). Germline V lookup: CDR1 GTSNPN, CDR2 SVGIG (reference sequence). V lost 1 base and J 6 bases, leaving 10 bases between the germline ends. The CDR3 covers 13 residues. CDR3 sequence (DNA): TGTGCCTGGAGTGCACAGGGCCCTCAGCCCCAGCATTTT. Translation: CAWSAQGPQPQHF.

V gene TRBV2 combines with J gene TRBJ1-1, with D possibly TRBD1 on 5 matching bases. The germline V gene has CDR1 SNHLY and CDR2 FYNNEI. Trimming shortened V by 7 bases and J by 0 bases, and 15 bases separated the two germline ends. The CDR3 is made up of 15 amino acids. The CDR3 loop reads CASKGLTGLNTEAFF. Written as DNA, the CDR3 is TGTGCCAGCAAGGGCCTTACGGGACTGAACACTGAAGCTTTCTTT. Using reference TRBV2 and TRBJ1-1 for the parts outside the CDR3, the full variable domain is EPEVTQTPSHQVTQMGQEVILRCVPISNHLYFYWYRQILGQKVEFLVSFYNNEISEKSEIFDDQFSVERPDGSNFTLKIRSTKLEDSAMYFCASKGLTGLNTEAFFGQGTRLTVV.

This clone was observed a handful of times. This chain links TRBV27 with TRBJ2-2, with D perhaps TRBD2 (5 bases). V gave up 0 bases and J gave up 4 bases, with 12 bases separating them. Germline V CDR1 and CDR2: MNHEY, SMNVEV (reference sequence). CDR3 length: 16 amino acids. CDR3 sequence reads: CASSLSRGWGTGELFF. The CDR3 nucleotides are TGTGCCAGCAGTTTATCGAGAGGGTGGGGCACCGGGGAGCTGTTTTTT.